This T cell receptor (beta chain) was documented in a study of blood T cell repertoires in COVID-19. Study-level information: T cells, B-cell-depleted T cells, or PBMCs supplied cDNA or gDNA.

Germline CDR1 LNHDA, CDR2 SQIVND (reference sequence). J was trimmed by 3 bases and V by 6 bases; bases with no gene match: 7. CDR3 length equals 15 residues. Assay: immunoSEQ multiplex PCR; the TCRdb copy retains only in-frame clones and omits some. The profile shows over 110,000 clones, approximately 82% of them singletons. Turning to this clone: Distinct nucleotide sequences in the sample also encode this CDR3.

The rearrangement links TRBV19 to TRBJ1-5; the match to TRBD1 covers 8 bases. The material sequenced was peripheral blood. The clonotype comes from a man between 60 and 75 years old with active or convalescent COVID-19. As DNA, the CDR3 is TGTGCCAGTAGCCGAGACAGGGGTCCCAATCAGCCCCAGCATTTT. It encodes CASSRDRGPNQPQHF. The whole variable domain, remainder taken from reference TRBV19 and TRBJ1-5, is DGGITQSPKYLFRKEGQNVTLSCEQNLNHDAMYWYRQDPGQGLRLIYYSQIVNDFQKGDIAEGYSVSREKKESFPLTVTSAQKNPTAFYLCASSRDRGPNQPQHFGDGTRLSIL.